This entry features one T cell receptor beta chain sequence. Its antigen is still unknown. One base away there is no much larger clone; base qualities are not given. This entry is derived from a study of T cell responses to AZD1222 COVID-19 vaccine (dated by TCRdb to 2020 to 2023). Regarding the study in general: AZD1222 recipients given second doses at about 4 weeks or at about 12 weeks were pooled, since spike-specific TCR depth and breadth were not found to differ between the two schedules. TCR sequencing covered some 250 trial participants: 200 to 220 given two doses of AZD1222 and approximately 26 given two doses of MenACWY control vaccine. Trial participants were enrolled into age subgroups of 18-55, 56-69 and 70-plus years, which contained 148, 28 and 57 TCR-sequenced participants, respectively.

Germline trimming: 5 bases from V, 13 bases from J; junction bases outside gene matches: 6. Including the terminal cysteine and phenylalanine, the CDR3 comprises 11 residues. CDR3 DNA only is kept here, 33 bases in frame from base 1. In the germline V gene (reference sequence), CDR1 corresponds to DFQATT and CDR2 to SNEGSKA. This specimen's time point label, interpreted: baseline before first vaccination. Vaccinee samples were obtained from the UK trials COV001 and COV002, which included a single-blind randomized controlled phase 2/3 trial of AZD1222 (ChAdOx1 nCoV-19) in healthy adults. For TCRbeta chain sequencing, PBMC samples from trial participants were taken at day 0 and at day 28 after the second dose. The CDR3 regions of human TCRbeta chains were analyzed by immunosequencing. In the original analysis: TCRs in the repertoires were compared against a reference library of SARS-CoV-2-specific TCRs that had been generated with the MIRA antigen-specificity platform. Breadth was defined as the fraction of unique TCRs that were SARS-CoV-2-associated, and depth was defined as the fraction of total T cells that were SARS-CoV-2-associated. Each spike-specific TCR was assigned to its reactive spike region and to a CD4 or CD8 class using the MIRA data. Log10-transformed breadth and depth values were compared by one-way ANOVA with Sidak's multiple comparisons tests. This is the immuneACCESS table as TCRdb keeps it, with only in-frame sequences that have V and J called. A part of the clones is gone; compared with another copy, unresolved V genes explain less than half, and the rest is unexplained. From that table come the V and J calls and clone size; the DNA was used to work out D and trimming. This sample has roughly 180,000 clones in its table, and approximately 90% of those were observed once. The ten largest clones add up to about 1.9% of the sample.

General conclusions and limits of the study: Because no day 14 peak-response samples were available, repertoires were characterized only after the peak T cell response. After two AZD1222 doses, both the breadth and the depth of spike-specific TCRs were significantly higher than at day 0 and than in MenACWY recipients. Most participants were white British and females outnumbered males, and the authors suggested that clonal diversity may have been underestimated. The 56-69-year group was small, and its depth increase did not reach significance, likely because of low power. The whole spike protein was spanned by vaccine-associated CD4 TCRs, and dominant responses were seen in regions 160-218 and 743-854. Conclusions about previously exposed vaccinees are limited because only six or seven AZD1222 recipients were SARS-CoV-2 seropositive at baseline. Reportedly, almost half of the unique spike-specific TCRs recognized epitopes lying outside the regions that are mutated in the B.1.351 and B.1.1.7 variants.

The sequence derives from an adult in good health. The sequencing here drew on peripheral blood, taken on day 0 of AZD1222 vaccination. The chain couples TRBV20-1 to TRBJ1-4; 8 junctional bases match TRBD1. The CDR3 region has the sequence CSAGGTGLLFF. At the DNA level, the sequence is TGCAGTGCTGGGGGGACAGGCCTACTGTTTTTT.